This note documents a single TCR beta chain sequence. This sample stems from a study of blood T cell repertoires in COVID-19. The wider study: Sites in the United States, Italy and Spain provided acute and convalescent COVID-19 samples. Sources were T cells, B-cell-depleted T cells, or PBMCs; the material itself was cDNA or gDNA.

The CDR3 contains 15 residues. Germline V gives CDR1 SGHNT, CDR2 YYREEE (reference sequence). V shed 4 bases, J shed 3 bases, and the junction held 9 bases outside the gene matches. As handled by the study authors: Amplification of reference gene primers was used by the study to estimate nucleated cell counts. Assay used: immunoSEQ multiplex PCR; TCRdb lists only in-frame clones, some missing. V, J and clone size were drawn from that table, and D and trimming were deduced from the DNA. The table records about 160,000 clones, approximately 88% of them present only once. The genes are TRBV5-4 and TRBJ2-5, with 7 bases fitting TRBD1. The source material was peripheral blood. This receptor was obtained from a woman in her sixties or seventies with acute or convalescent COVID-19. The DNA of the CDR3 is TGTGCCAGCAGCCGTACTGGTCAGGGGGAAGAGACCCAGTACTTC. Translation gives CASSRTGQGEETQYF.